These 22 T cell receptor beta chains share one sample of origin, sequenced in a study of shared clonotypes between healthy human individuals. The naive CD8 subset, CD45RO-negative cells positively selected for CCR7, excluded terminally differentiated effector memory CD45RA+ cells. The assay was immunoSEQ multiplex PCR, and TCRdb's table has in-frame clones only and misses some. Of a few million clones in the sample, 80% to 95% are singletons; the top ten hold approximately 1.7%. Sequencing input: naive CD8+ T cells from PBMCs. These receptor sequences come from a man aged 18-30 years in good health. Some clones in this sample may be carry-over from other donors' samples.

This clone appeared a single time. The chain couples TRBV19 to TRBJ2-1; D is uncertain. CDR1 and CDR2 from the germline V gene are LNHDA and SQIVND (reference sequence). Trimming removed 6 bases from V and 2 bases from J, with 14 bases in between. This CDR3 is built from 15 residues. The CDR3 protein is CASSKRTQAYNEQFF. Here the CDR3 DNA reads TGTGCCAGTAGCAAAAGAACCCAAGCCTACAATGAGCAGTTCTTC.

V and J are TRBV6-5 and TRBJ2-1; D uncertain. The CDR3 consists of 16 residues. Trimming removed 4 bases from V and 2 bases from J, with 15 bases in between. Germline-derived CDR1 and CDR2 are MNHEY and SVGAGI. CDR3 bases: TGTGCCAGCAGTTTTGGAGCTCTCGGAACCTACAATGAGCAGTTCTTC. Its protein is CASSFGALGTYNEQFF.

This chain uses TRBV19 with TRBJ2-7; D is ambiguous. The V gene lost 5 bases and the J gene lost 4 bases, with 12 bases spanning the gap. There are 13 residues in the CDR3. Per the germline V gene, CDR1 is LNHDA and CDR2 is SQIVND (reference sequence). The CDR3 bases are TGTGCCAGTAGTCCAACCTTGTGGTACGAGCAGTACTTC. It translates to CASSPTLWYEQYF. The entire variable domain, with the rest obtained from reference TRBV19 and TRBJ2-7, is as follows: DGGITQSPKYLFRKEGQNVTLSCEQNLNHDAMYWYRQDPGQGLRLIYYSQIVNDFQKGDIAEGYSVSREKKESFPLTVTSAQKNPTAFYLCASSPTLWYEQYFGPGTRLTVT.

About this clone itself: This sample also contains other DNA sequences that code for the same CDR3. The chain employs TRBV5-1 and TRBJ2-1, with D hard to call. CDR1 is SGHRS, CDR2 YFSETQ, per germline. This CDR3 has 11 residues. Deletions cut 1 base from V and 6 bases from J, with 2 bases between. The CDR3 reads CASSLSNEQFF. CDR3 sequence (DNA): TGCGCCAGCAGCTTGTCCAATGAGCAGTTCTTC.

V gene TRBV27 combines with J gene TRBJ2-1; 7 bases align to TRBD2. The CDR3 extends over 15 amino acids. The V gene's germline CDR1 is MNHEY and CDR2 SMNVEV (reference sequence). V lost 5 bases and J lost 5; bases outside the gene matches: 9. The CDR3 here is CASSSKRGPNNEQFF. The CDR3 bases are TGTGCCAGCAGTAGCAAGCGGGGCCCAAACAATGAGCAGTTCTTC.

CDR3 in amino acids: CASSPLDVGSGGDGTDTQYF. In nucleotides, the CDR3 is TGTGCCAGCAGTCCCCTAGATGTTGGTAGCGGAGGGGATGGCACAGATACGCAGTATTTT. The chain joins TRBV28 to TRBJ2-3; the D gene is possibly TRBD2 (6 bases). V lost 5 bases and J lost 1, with 28 bases in between. Germline CDR1 and CDR2: MDHEN and SYDVKM. This CDR3 region has 20 residues.

The chain joins TRBV18 to TRBJ2-7; TRBD2 aligns across 8 bases. Germline trimming cut 6 bases from V and 2 bases from J; bases unmatched to any gene: 15. The germline V gene has CDR1 KGHSH and CDR2 LQKENI. CDR3 size: 17 residues. The CDR3 is CASSRSAGALSAYEQYF. DNA of the CDR3: TGTGCCAGCTCGCGCTCAGCGGGAGCCCTCTCAGCCTACGAGCAGTACTTC.

This chain uses TRBV9 with TRBJ2-7, with no clear D. V shed 3 bases and J shed 5 bases, with 15 bases lying between them. Germline V gene data show CDR1 as SGDLS and CDR2 as YYNGEE. The CDR3 length is 14 residues. The DNA of the CDR3 is TGTGCCAGCAGCGCAAATTCCCCCTCGGACGAGCAGTACTTC. Protein sequence: CASSANSPSDEQYF.

For the CDR3, the DNA is TGTGCCAGCATAAGACGGTCAGGAGAGACCCAGTACTTC. Protein sequence: CASIRRSGETQYF. The chain uses TRBV7-2 and TRBJ2-5; the D is unclear. Trimming took off 7 bases at V and 4 bases at J, with 13 bases between the two ends. In germline, CDR1 is SGHTA, CDR2 FQGNSA. The CDR3 runs to 13 residues.

The gene calls are TRBV28 and TRBJ1-1; D is uncertain. V was cut by 4 bases and J by 2 bases, with 14 bases left in between. CDR1 MDHEN and CDR2 SYDVKM come from the germline V gene. This CDR3 has 15 amino acids. CDR3 amino acids: CASSSNTETNTEAFF. CDR3 nucleotide sequence: TGTGCCAGCAGTTCGAATACAGAGACTAACACTGAAGCTTTCTTT.

The chain employs TRBV30 and TRBJ2-5, with 9 positions matching TRBD2. The J call could be wrong; TRBJ2-7 is a better fit for the DNA end. The germline V gene encodes CDR1 GTSNPN and CDR2 SVGIG (reference sequence). This CDR3 contains 16 residues. DNA of the CDR3: TGTGCCTGCCAAAAGGAATTACTAGCGGGCCCCTACGAGCAGTACTTC. It is translated as CACQKELLAGPYEQYF.

The chain couples TRBV18 to TRBJ2-1, with D perhaps TRBD2 (5 bases). The V gene lost 3 bases and the J gene lost 4 bases, with 19 bases spanning the gap. CDR1 and CDR2 (germline): KGHSH, LQKENI. The CDR3 contains 17 residues. The CDR3 sequence is CASSPDFHPRGYNEQFF. In nucleotides, the CDR3 is TGTGCCAGCTCACCCGATTTCCATCCCCGGGGTTACAATGAGCAGTTCTTC.

The chain combines TRBV27 with TRBJ2-2; possibly TRBD2 for D (6 bases). Germline V gene data show CDR1 as MNHEY and CDR2 as SMNVEV (reference sequence). The CDR3 runs 19 residues. Between the trimmed V and J ends, which lost 4 bases and 0 bases, there was a span of 21 bases. CDR3 in DNA: TGTGCCAGCAGTTCGACACCGAATCCCGGGACTTCGAACACCGGGGAGCTGTTTTTT. Translation gives CASSSTPNPGTSNTGELFF.

Worth noting for this clone: This same CDR3 is encoded by further DNA sequences in the sample. The J gene is TRBJ2-1, the V gene TRBV27; D might be TRBD1 (6 bases). V lost 3 bases and J 0 bases, leaving 9 bases between the germline ends. CDR1 MNHEY and CDR2 SMNVEV come from the germline V gene (reference sequence). The CDR3 totals 15 residues. CDR3 protein: CASSLRTVSYNEQFF. CDR3 DNA sequence: TGTGCCAGCAGTTTGAGGACAGTCTCCTACAATGAGCAGTTCTTC.

V gene TRBV19 combines with J gene TRBJ2-1, with D possibly being TRBD2 (6 bases). The CDR3 sequence is 15 residues long. Germline V gene data show CDR1 as LNHDA and CDR2 as SQIVND (reference sequence). V was trimmed by 0 bases and J by 5 bases, leaving 11 bases between them. The chain's CDR3 is CASSIDGSSHNEQFF. CDR3 bases: TGTGCCAGTAGTATAGACGGGAGTAGTCACAATGAGCAGTTCTTC.

This chain connects TRBV13 to TRBJ2-3; tentatively, D is TRBD2 (7 bases). The CDR3 loop spans 16 amino acids. CDR1 is PRHDT and CDR2 is FYEKMQ in the germline V gene (reference sequence). V was pared by 1 base and J by 2 bases, with 13 bases between. The CDR3: CASSLESGGDTDTQYF. The CDR3 DNA reads TGTGCCAGCAGCTTAGAGTCGGGGGGCGACACAGATACGCAGTATTTT.

This sequence joins TRBV29-1 and TRBJ2-5, with D possibly being TRBD1 (6 bases). This CDR3 is 12 amino acids long. Deletions cut 6 bases from V and 4 bases from J, with 12 bases between. Germline lookup yields CDR1 SQVTM and CDR2 ANQGSEA. The CDR3 is CSVTGTLETQYF. The CDR3 DNA reads TGCAGCGTCACCGGGACACTAGAGACCCAGTACTTC.

This clone was seen more than once but under ten times. Different DNA sequences within this sample yield the same CDR3. The V and J genes are TRBV19 and TRBJ1-5; D might be TRBD1 (5 bases). There are 14 residues in the CDR3. Germline V lookup: CDR1 LNHDA, CDR2 SQIVND (reference sequence). V lost 3 bases, J lost 1 base, and 7 bases lay in between. This chain's CDR3 is CASSIGDSNQPQHF. The CDR3 DNA follows: TGTGCCAGTAGTATTGGGGACAGCAATCAGCCCCAGCATTTT.

The CDR3 protein is CASSLNLGISNQPQHF. The CDR3 DNA is TGTGCCAGCAGTTTAAACCTGGGGATCAGCAATCAGCCCCAGCATTTT. This chain joins TRBV28 and TRBJ1-5; D unresolved. The V gene lost 2 bases and the J gene lost 1 base, with 12 bases spanning the gap. This CDR3 spans 16 amino acids. Germline CDR1 MDHEN, CDR2 SYDVKM. Complete variable domain (other parts from reference TRBV28 and TRBJ1-5): DVKVTQSSRYLVKRTGEKVFLECVQDMDHENMFWYRQDPGLGLRLIYFSYDVKMKEKGDIPEGYSVSREKKERFSLILESASTNQTSMYLCASSLNLGISNQPQHFGDGTRLSIL.

The chain links TRBV28 to TRBJ1-5; a weak D match, TRBD1 (5 bases). The CDR3 totals 17 residues. Trimming removed 6 bases at V and 0 bases at J, with 18 bases between. Germline CDR1 is MDHEN and CDR2 is SYDVKM. CDR3 in amino acids: CASRTGTERYSNQPQHF. The CDR3 DNA sequence: TGTGCCAGCAGAACCGGGACGGAAAGGTATAGCAATCAGCCCCAGCATTTT.

The chain couples TRBV27 to TRBJ2-3, with D possibly matching TRBD2 (6 bases). V lost 5 bases to trimming and J lost 2 bases, with 11 bases between them. Germline V gene lookup returns CDR1 MNHEY and CDR2 SMNVEV (reference sequence). CDR3 size: 14 residues. For the CDR3, the DNA is TGTGCCAGCAGTATCCAGCGGGTCACAGATACGCAGTATTTT. It is translated as CASSIQRVTDTQYF.

On this clone: Without the conserved terminal phenylalanine or tryptophan, this CDR3 likely stems from a read error. Because the CDR3's place on the DNA is in doubt, the DNA is left out and the CDR3 is given as listed by TCRdb. The chain joins TRBV11-2 to TRBJ2-7; whether TRBD1, the table's D call, matches the DNA was not checked. The CDR3 sequence runs 15 residues, both termini included. CDR1 and CDR2 (germline): SGHAT, FQNNGV. The CDR3 here is CASSLGAHSYEQYSS.